Listed below are T cell receptor beta chains from one sample, sequenced in a study of T cell changes during pregnancy in multiple sclerosis. Sequencing used immunoSEQ multiplex PCR; TCRdb keeps in-frame clones, though not all of them. The repertoire includes tens of thousands of clones, just under 95% of them detected once, and about 0.73% sits in the top ten. The sample consisted of CD4+ T cells from peripheral blood mononuclear cells, taken in the first trimester of pregnancy. Every receptor here comes from a female donor with multiple sclerosis, enrolled in a pregnancy study. Both conserved end residues are part of each CDR3. The D gene is left open where the match is weak. Some rows mark clone size as missing; the rest say once, few, many or name a class of expanded clone.

D	J	size	V	CDR3	DNA
.	TRBJ2-7	.	TRBV4-1	CASSQDLAGFYEQYF	TGCGCCAGCAGCCAAGATCTGGCGGGTTTTTACGAGCAGTACTTC
TRBD2	TRBJ2-3	.	TRBV19	CASRIAGDTQYF	TGTGCCAGCCGCATAGCGGGAGATACGCAGTATTTT
.	TRBJ1-2	.	TRBV21-1	CASPGPRGYTF	TGTGCCAGCCCAGGGCCTAGGGGCTACACCTTC
.	TRBJ2-1	.	TRBV6-5	CASWAGFSYNEQFF	TGTGCCAGCTGGGCGGGATTCTCCTACAATGAGCAGTTCTTC
.	TRBJ1-1	once	TRBV27	CASSPQGRDTEAFF	TGTGCCAGCAGCCCCCAGGGGCGCGACACTGAAGCTTTCTTT
.	TRBJ2-1	.	TRBV4-3	CASSQDVRLGVNEQFF	TGCGCCAGCAGCCAAGATGTGCGCCTAGGGGTAAATGAGCAGTTCTTC
.	TRBJ2-7	.	TRBV5-4	CASSLGGLSSYEQYF	TGTGCCAGCAGCTTAGGGGGTCTTAGCTCCTACGAGCAGTACTTC
.	TRBJ2-1	.	TRBV28	CASSSGQYNEQFF	TGTGCCAGCAGTTCAGGACAATACAATGAGCAGTTCTTC
TRBD1	TRBJ1-1	.	TRBV7-9	CASSLTGALAEAFF	TGTGCCAGCAGCTTGACAGGGGCGCTCGCCGAAGCTTTCTTT
TRBD1	TRBJ2-7	once	TRBV28	CASSLPGTGWREQYF	TGTGCCAGCAGTTTGCCCGGGACAGGGTGGCGCGAGCAGTACTTC
.	TRBJ2-7	.	TRBV27	CASSFSPGRQGGEQYF	TGTGCCAGCAGTTTTTCTCCTGGGCGGCAGGGCGGAGAGCAGTACTTC
.	TRBJ2-1	once	TRBV9	CASSVSHDYNEQFF	TGTGCCAGCAGCGTTTCACACGATTACAATGAGCAGTTCTTC
.	TRBJ1-1	.	TRBV7-2	CASSLALRGQTEAFF	TGTGCCAGCAGCTTAGCGCTTAGGGGACAAACTGAAGCTTTCTTT
.	TRBJ2-1	.	TRBV1	CTSSQVVSAGAGDEQFF	TGCACCAGCAGCCAAGTAGTGTCGGCGGGAGCGGGCGATGAGCAGTTCTTC
TRBD2	TRBJ2-1	.	TRBV5-5	CASSPGTSGYNEQFF	TGTGCCAGCAGCCCCGGGACTAGCGGGTACAATGAGCAGTTCTTC
.	TRBJ1-2	.	TRBV19	CASSHHYGYTF	TGTGCCAGTAGTCATCACTATGGCTACACCTTC
TRBD1	TRBJ2-3	.	TRBV5-1	CASSLVPGGPDTQYF	TGCGCCAGCAGCTTGGTGCCAGGGGGACCAGATACGCAGTATTTT
.	TRBJ2-3	.	TRBV6-5	CASSHGTVRTDTQYF	TGTGCCAGCAGCCACGGGACTGTCCGCACAGATACGCAGTATTTT
.	TRBJ1-2	once	TRBV2	CASSEDGGTYGYTF	TGTGCCAGCAGTGAAGACGGGGGTACTTATGGCTACACCTTC
TRBD2	TRBJ2-1	.	TRBV11-1	CASSLAREGFYEQFF	TGTGCCAGCAGCTTAGCGCGGGAGGGGTTTTATGAGCAGTTCTTC
.	TRBJ2-5	.	TRBV28	CASSLAFLGAGGAQETQYF	TGTGCCAGCAGTTTAGCTTTCCTAGGGGCTGGGGGGGCTCAAGAGACCCAGTACTTC
.	TRBJ2-3	.	TRBV7-2	CASSQTWDTQYF	TGTGCCAGCAGCCAGACATGGGATACGCAGTATTTT